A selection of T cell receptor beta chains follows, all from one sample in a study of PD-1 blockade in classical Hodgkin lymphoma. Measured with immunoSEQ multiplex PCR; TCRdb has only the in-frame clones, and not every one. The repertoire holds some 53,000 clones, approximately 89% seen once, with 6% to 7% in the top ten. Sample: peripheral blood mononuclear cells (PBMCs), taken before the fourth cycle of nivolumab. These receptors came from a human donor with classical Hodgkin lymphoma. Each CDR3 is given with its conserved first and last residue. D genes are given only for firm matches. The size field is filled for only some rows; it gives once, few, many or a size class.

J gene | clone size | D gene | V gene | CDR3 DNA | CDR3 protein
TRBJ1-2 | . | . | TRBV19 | TGTGCCAGTAGTATAGATCTGAGAGGGCGAGGCTATGGCTACACCTTC | CASSIDLRGRGYGYTF
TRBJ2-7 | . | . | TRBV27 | TGTGCCAGCAGCCCCGGTGGGGCCAACGAGCAGTACTTC | CASSPGGANEQYF
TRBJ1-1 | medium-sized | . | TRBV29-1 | TGCAGCGTTGACAGGACTGAAGCTTTCTTT | CSVDRTEAFF
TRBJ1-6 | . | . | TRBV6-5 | TGTGCCAGCAGTTACGATACGATTTCACCCCTCCACTTT | CASSYDTISPLHF
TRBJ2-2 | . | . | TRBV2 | TGTGCCAGCAGTGCAACGGCTTCGGCGAACACCGGGGAGCTGTTTTTT | CASSATASANTGELFF
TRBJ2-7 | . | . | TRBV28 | TGTGCCAGCTGGCCAAAAGGATTACCCTACGAGCAGTACTTC | CASWPKGLPYEQYF
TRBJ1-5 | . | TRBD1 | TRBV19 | TGTGCCAGTAGCCCCCGGGACAGGGGTGGGCAGCCCCAGCATTTT | CASSPRDRGGQPQHF
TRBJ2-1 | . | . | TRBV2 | TGTGCCAGCAGTGAAGAGAGCCCGGGCTTCGGCTACAATGAGCAGTTCTTC | CASSEESPGFGYNEQFF
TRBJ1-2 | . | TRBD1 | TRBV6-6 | TGTGCCAGCAGTACCCCGGGACAGGGCGTCTATGGCTACACCTTC | CASSTPGQGVYGYTF
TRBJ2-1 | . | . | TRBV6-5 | TGTGCCAGCAGGACACTAGCTAACAATGAGCAGTTCTTC | CASRTLANNEQFF
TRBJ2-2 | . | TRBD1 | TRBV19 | TGTGCCAGTACCCCAACCGGGACAGGGAAGTCCGGGGAGCTGTTTTTT | CASTPTGTGKSGELFF
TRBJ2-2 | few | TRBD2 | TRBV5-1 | TGCGCCAGCAGCGGGAGCGGGGGCCTTACCGGGGAGCTGTTTTTT | CASSGSGGLTGELFF
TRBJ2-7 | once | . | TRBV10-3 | TGTGCCATCAGTGAGTCCAGGGCCTCCTACGAGCAGTACTTC | CAISESRASYEQYF
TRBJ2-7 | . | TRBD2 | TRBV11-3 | TGTGCCAGCAGCCGATCCGGGACTAACTACGAGCAGTACTTC | CASSRSGTNYEQYF
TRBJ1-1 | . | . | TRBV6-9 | TGTGCCAGCAGTTTCGGACCCCTGAACACTGAAGCTTTCTTT | CASSFGPLNTEAFF
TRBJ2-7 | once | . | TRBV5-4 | TGTGCCAGCAGCCCGGCGCGGGCGGGGACCTACGAGCAGTACTTC | CASSPARAGTYEQYF
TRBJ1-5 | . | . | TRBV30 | TGTGCCTGGAGTGTACCCCTCAACGCCAGGCCCAATCAGCCCCAGCATTTT | CAWSVPLNARPNQPQHF
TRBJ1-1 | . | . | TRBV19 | TGTGCCAGTAGTTCTCTCAGGTCGGGAGGGGGGAAGAACACTGAAGCTTTCTTT | CASSSLRSGGGKNTEAFF
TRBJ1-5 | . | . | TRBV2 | TGTGCCAGCAGTCTTTGGGGGACGGATCAGCCCCAGCATTTT | CASSLWGTDQPQHF
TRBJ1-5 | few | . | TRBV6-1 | TGTGCCAGCAGTCTTGCGGGAAATCAGCCCCAGCATTTT | CASSLAGNQPQHF
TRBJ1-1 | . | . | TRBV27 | TGTGCCAGCAGACCGGGGGGGGGAAGATGGACTGAAGCTTTCTTT | CASRPGGGRWTEAFF
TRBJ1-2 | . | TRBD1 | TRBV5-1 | TGCGCCAGCAGCCCGGACAGGGTCTATGGCTACACCTTC | CASSPDRVYGYTF
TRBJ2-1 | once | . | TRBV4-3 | TGCGCCAGCAGCCAAGATTCCAATCCCGGGCAGATCTACAATGAGCAGTTCTTC | CASSQDSNPGQIYNEQFF
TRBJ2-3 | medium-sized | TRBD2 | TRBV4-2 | TGTGCCAGCAGCCAAGAAATAGCGGGGGGGCCAGATACGCAGTATTTT | CASSQEIAGGPDTQYF
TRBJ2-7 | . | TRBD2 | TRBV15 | TGTGCCACCAGCAGAAGCGGGAACTACGAGCAGTACTTC | CATSRSGNYEQYF
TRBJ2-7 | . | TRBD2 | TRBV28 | TGTGCCAGCAATACCTTGGGGGAGGGAGGAGACGAGCAGTACTTC | CASNTLGEGGDEQYF
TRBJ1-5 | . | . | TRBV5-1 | TGCGCCAGCAGCTTGGCCAGGGATCAGCCCCAGCATTTT | CASSLARDQPQHF